This TCR beta chain was sequenced for a study of monozygotic twins with inflammatory bowel disease. Study observations and caveats: IBD patients displayed reduced TCRbeta diversity (inverse Simpson) when set against healthy co-twins. No one strong IBD-associated signal or clonotype was supported.

TCRalpha and TCRbeta cDNA was put through two nested PCRs of approximately 17 and 9 cycles. After re-calling the 5' RACE reads, TCRdb lists one entry per CDR3 protein, DNA absent. This sample's table has approximately 340,000 distinct CDR3 sequences. This CDR3 is built from 19 residues. The germline V gene encodes CDR1 KGHDR and CDR2 SFDVKD. Per donor there was one draw, yielding a blood sample of over 2 ml. Regarding this clonotype: Its specificity is unknown.

This TCR derives from a human donor with ulcerative colitis or Crohn's disease, or a healthy co-twin of an affected twin (not recorded which). The V and J genes are TRBV24-1 and TRBJ2-1; TCRdb picks TRBD2, but there is no DNA to check that call. Material for sequencing was blood. CDR3 amino acids: CATSDVPAGGPGSYNEQFF.